Shown below are 7 T cell receptor beta chains from a single sample sequenced in a study of tumor-infiltrating lymphocytes in primary liver carcinoma (dated by TCRdb to the late 2010s). Total RNA and DNA were co-extracted without cell sorting from approximately 22-30 mg of bulk tissue using the AllPrep DNA/RNA mini kit. Sequenced on an Illumina HiSeq 2500. A constant-region primer and ProtoScript II reverse transcriptase were used to reverse-transcribe TCRbeta-specific cDNA from 500 ng total RNA. The TCRbeta libraries were prepared through three rounds of nested multiplex PCR following a slightly modified ARM-PCR procedure. Multiplex TRBV1-TRBV30 forward primers and a Cbeta reverse primer were used in the first two PCR rounds, each of which was run for about 10 cycles. In-frame beta chains were kept once TCRdb had trimmed the public reads at Q25 with fastp and called clones with MiXCR. Rows with a matching CDR3 protein are joined into one entry that keeps the most common DNA and genes. The sample records under 90,000 distinct CDR3 sequences, 60% to 75% of which are singletons. The ten most abundant clones make up 15% to 20% of the sample.

The sample taken for sequencing was liver tumor tissue from sampling region 1. Interpreted using the paper, the cell subset or site label stands for: tumor region T1, superior pole. The receptors originated from a man aged 35 to 55 with primary liver carcinoma and hepatitis B virus infection.

Turning to this clonotype: One junction end does not reproduce the germline sequence, and a read error may be involved. The rearrangement joins TRBV6-5 to TRBJ2-1, with D unclear. Germline V gene data show CDR1 as MNHEY and CDR2 as SVGAGI. The CDR3 is 15 amino acids. This CDR3 reads CSSSYPTSACHEQFF. The CDR3 region has the DNA TGTTCCAGCAGTTATCCCACATCGGCATGCCACGAGCAGTTCTTC.

Remarks on this clonotype: No conserved phenylalanine or tryptophan is present at the end of the CDR3, so a read error is the likely explanation. This chain joins TRBV10-3 and TRBJ1-2, with unresolved D. Germline-derived CDR1 and CDR2 are ENHRY and SYGVKD. The CDR3 totals 14 residues. As DNA, the CDR3 is TGTGTCATCAGTGAACGGGCGTCCAACTATGGCTACACCTCC. Translated, it gives CVISERASNYGYTS.

Notes on this clonotype: At one boundary the junction diverges from the germline segment, which might be a read error. The chain combines TRBV6-1 with TRBJ2-7; D ambiguous. This CDR3 has 12 residues. The germline V gene has CDR1 MNHNS and CDR2 SASEGT. The CDR3 nucleotides are TGTGCCAGAAGACGGGTCTCCTACGAGCAATACTTC. It is translated as CARRRVSYEQYF.

In regard to this clonotype: One junction end disagrees with the germline gene, perhaps due to a read error. The V gene is TRBV7-8, the J gene TRBJ2-1; 9 bases are shared with TRBD2. Germline V gives CDR1 SGHVS, CDR2 FQNEAQ. The CDR3 loop spans 15 amino acids. CDR3 amino acids: CASSFSGSGNNEQFF. In DNA form, the CDR3 reads TGTGCCAGTAGCTTTAGCGGGAGTGGGAACAATGAGCAGTTCTTC.

Notes on this clonotype: A much larger clone is a single base away; this may be a read error. The chain employs TRBV7-9 and TRBJ2-7; D remains unclear. Trimming left V 8 bases short and J 5 bases short, with 10 bases between. Germline loops: CDR1 SEHNR, CDR2 FQNEAQ (reference sequence). The CDR3 consists of 11 residues. CDR3 nucleotide sequence: TGTGCCAGCGGCCCCCAGGACGAGCAGTACTTC. Protein product: CASGPQDEQYF.

As concerns this clonotype: A read error may explain this, as a much larger clone is one base away. The rearrangement links TRBV7-9 to TRBJ2-2; D is unresolved. The V gene lost 4 bases and the J gene lost 1 base, with 10 bases spanning the gap. Looked up from germline, CDR1 is SEHNR and CDR2 is FQNEAQ (reference sequence). The CDR3 has 15 residues. The CDR3 DNA reads as TGTGCCAGCAGCTCTGATACGGGGAACACCGGGGAGCTGTTTTTT. Its translation is CASSSDTGNTGELFF.

The chain is built from TRBV11-1 and TRBJ2-1; possibly TRBD2 for D (6 bases). The V and J ends lost 5 bases and 7 bases respectively, with 24 bases between them. Germline CDR1 SGHAT, CDR2 FQDESV (reference sequence). This CDR3 is built from 17 residues. The CDR3 region is CASSLELAGEVDNEQFF. The CDR3 DNA reads as TGTGCCAGCAGCCTTGAACTAGCTGGAGAAGTTGATAATGAGCAGTTCTTC. Together with reference TRBV11-1 and TRBJ2-1, the CDR3 gives the full variable domain: EAEVAQSPRYKITEKSQAVAFWCDPISGHATLYWYRQILGQGPELLVQFQDESVVDDSQLPKDRFSAERLKGVDSTLKIQPAELGDSAMYLCASSLELAGEVDNEQFFGPGTRLTVL.